The source of this T cell receptor beta chain is a study of blood T cell repertoires in COVID-19. This clone appeared a single time. The CDR3 spans 16 residues. V lost 6 bases to trimming and J lost 6 bases; unmatched junction nucleotides: 10. In germline, CDR1 is SEHNR, CDR2 FQNEAQ (reference sequence). Generated by immunoSEQ multiplex PCR, the TCRdb table keeps only in-frame clones and is missing some. The top ten clones hold about a sixth of a sample with 150,000 to 200,000 clones, about 77% of them seen once. The sequence came from a woman aged 50 to 60 with acute COVID-19. This chain uses TRBV7-9 with TRBJ2-1, with TRBD2 matching 11 bases. The sample was PBMCs or T cells enriched from blood (not recorded which). CDR3 protein: CASSLSLSGGANEQFF. The CDR3 DNA reads TGTGCCAGCAGTCTCTCCCTTAGCGGGGGGGCCAATGAGCAGTTCTTC.